The present TCR beta chain was sequenced within a study of blood T cell repertoires in COVID-19 (dated by TCRdb to 2019 to 2021). In terms of the full investigation: Samples from collaborators originated in the United States, Italy and Spain and spanned both the acute and convalescent phases of COVID-19. The material from the prospective study consisted of cDNA or gDNA derived from T cells, B-cell-depleted T cells, or PBMCs. The dataset comprised deeply sampled blood TCRbeta repertoires from subjects exposed to, actively infected with, or recovered from COVID-19. The repertoires were released in a freely available public database meant as a resource for research on the immune response to SARS-CoV-2. The samples were drawn from two sources: the first 160 participants of the ongoing ImmuneRACE study, and 1,000 to 1,500 subjects contributed by 6 global collaborators. A de-identified subject ID, COVID-19 status, age in years and sex were almost always included in the sample metadata. Where HLA class I and class II types were available, the types were taken from metadata supplied by the sample provider, not from assay-based typing. On the study overall, not on this receptor specifically: How much clinical and demographic metadata was included differed by source and by participant, and the metadata was provided uncurated.

About this clone itself: There is no known antigen for this receptor. No much larger clone is present one base from it, and per-base qualities are unavailable.

TCRbeta CDR3 regions were amplified from genomic DNA by means of the immunoSEQ Assay, a bias-controlled multiplex PCR. Regarding the original processing steps: Nucleated cell counts per sample were estimated from amplification of reference gene primers within the assay. To quantify the absolute abundance of each unique TCRbeta CDR3 rearrangement, sequence reads were collapsed and filtered. For each sample, productive Simpson clonality was calculated as the square root of Simpson's diversity index over productive rearrangements. Entries here come from immuneACCESS through TCRdb and include only in-frame sequences with V and J called. Some clones fail to appear in such tables; in the studies checked, an unresolved V gene covers under half of the shortfall, and the cause of the remainder is unknown. That table furnishes V, J and clone size, whereas the DNA furnished D and trimming. For this sample there are over 90,000 clones; around 92% appear just once. Together, the top ten hold 4.2% of the sample.

Trimming costs V 2 bases and J 1 base, and their ends lie 9 bases apart. CDR1 and CDR2 are read off the germline V gene (reference sequence) as LGHDT and YNNKEL. The CDR3 covers 14 residues, taking in both the cysteine and the phenylalanine. Only the CDR3 DNA stays, 42 bases, in frame from base 1. Each collaborating institution followed its own protocols to collect whole blood in K2EDTA tubes. For TCRbeta analysis, collaborator samples were shipped as frozen whole blood, as isolated PBMCs, or as DNA extracted from either sample type. The receptor comes from a young man with acute or convalescent COVID-19. The chain couples TRBV3-1 (or the pseudogene TRBV3-2) to TRBJ2-7, and perhaps TRBD1 as D gene, on 5 matching bases. The sequencing input was peripheral blood. Read as DNA, the sequence is TGTGCCAGCAGCCAACGGCCAGGGTCCTACGAGCAGTACTTC. It translates as CASSQRPGSYEQYF.